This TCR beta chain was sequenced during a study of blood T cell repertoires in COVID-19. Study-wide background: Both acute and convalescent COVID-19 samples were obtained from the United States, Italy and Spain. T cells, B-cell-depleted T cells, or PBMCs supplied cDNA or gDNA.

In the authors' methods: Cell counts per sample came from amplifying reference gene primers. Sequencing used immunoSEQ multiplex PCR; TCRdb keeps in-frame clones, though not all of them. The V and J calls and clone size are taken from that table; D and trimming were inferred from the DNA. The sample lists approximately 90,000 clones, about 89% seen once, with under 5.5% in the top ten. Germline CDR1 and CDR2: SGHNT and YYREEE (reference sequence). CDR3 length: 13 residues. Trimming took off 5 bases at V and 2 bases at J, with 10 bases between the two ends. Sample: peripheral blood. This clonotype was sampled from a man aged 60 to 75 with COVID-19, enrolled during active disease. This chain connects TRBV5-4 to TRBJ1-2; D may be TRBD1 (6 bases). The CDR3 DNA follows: TGTGCCAGCAGGCAGACAGGAAACTATGGCTACACCTTC. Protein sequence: CASRQTGNYGYTF.